The sequence of this T cell receptor beta chain was determined in a study of low-dose radiotherapy and immunotherapy resistance in tumors. Time point reported: after trial treatment. Treatment denoted: LDRT plus nivolumab, ipilimumab, low-dose cyclophosphamide and aspirin (RACIN trial). The CDR3 runs to 16 residues. Germline CDR1 is KGHSH and CDR2 is LQKENI. Trimming pared 2 bases from V and 0 bases from J, leaving 11 bases between. TRAV- and TRBV-specific primers primed first-strand cDNA, covering alpha and beta chains. TCR amplification ran 15 to 20 PCR cycles using constant-region and V-primer adapter primers. MiXCR, run by TCRdb on the reads, gives a single entry per CDR3 protein. The sample shows tens of thousands of distinct CDR3 sequences, 15% to 20% of them seen only once.

This specimen consisted of PBMCs, obtained after low-dose radiotherapy plus immunotherapy. This sequence originates from a male donor with prostate cancer. The chain employs TRBV18 and TRBJ1-3; D gene uncertain. The CDR3 region is CASSPSSVNSGNTIYF. The DNA for the CDR3 is TGTGCCAGCTCACCAAGTTCCGTGAACTCTGGAAACACCATATATTTT.